This entry lists 10 T cell receptor beta chains sequenced from one sample in a study of blood T cell repertoires in COVID-19. Assay used: immunoSEQ multiplex PCR; TCRdb lists only in-frame clones, some missing. The top ten clones hold 3.2% of a sample with some 530,000 clones, 70% to 90% of them seen once. Sequenced: peripheral blood. Source of these receptors: a human donor in a cohort sampled during active COVID-19.

This clone was observed a single time. This chain connects TRBV2 to TRBJ1-1; D ambiguous. Germline CDR1 is SNHLY and CDR2 is FYNNEI. The CDR3 extends over 14 amino acids. This CDR3 is CVTAAVTVNTEAFF. The CDR3, as DNA: TGTGTCACAGCGGCAGTGACGGTTAACACTGAAGCTTTCTTT.

This chain uses TRBV5-1 with TRBJ2-3; 9 bases are a match to TRBD2. CDR3 size: 14 residues. Germline V gene data show CDR1 as SGHRS and CDR2 as YFSETQ. V lost 4 bases, J lost 4 bases, and 4 bases stayed unmatched. The CDR3 is CASSLGTSPDTQYF. The CDR3 region has the DNA TGCGCCAGCAGCCTCGGGACTAGCCCAGATACGCAGTATTTT.

This chain uses TRBV27 with TRBJ2-1, with 7 bases matching TRBD2. J was trimmed by 3 bases and V by 1 base; bases with no gene match: 15. Germline V gives CDR1 MNHEY, CDR2 SMNVEV (reference sequence). CDR3 length: 19 amino acids. The CDR3 here is CASSLLGARAQRGYNEQFF. The DNA for the CDR3 is TGTGCCAGCAGTTTATTAGGAGCCAGGGCCCAGCGGGGCTACAATGAGCAGTTCTTC.

V and J are TRBV19 and TRBJ2-3; possibly TRBD2 for D (5 bases). Deletions cut 1 base from V and 4 bases from J, with 18 bases between. The CDR3 runs 17 residues. Germline values: CDR1 LNHDA, CDR2 SQIVND (reference sequence). DNA for the CDR3: TGTGCCAGTAGTATAGCGGCGGGCAAGCTCGGGTCAGATACGCAGTATTTT. Its protein is CASSIAAGKLGSDTQYF.

The chain links TRBV6-5 to TRBJ1-2; no clear D. The CDR3 has 14 amino acids. Looked up from germline, CDR1 is MNHEY and CDR2 is SVGAGI. V lost 7 bases and J lost 4, with 16 bases in between. CDR3 DNA sequence: TGTGCCAGCATTCGACAAAACGAAGGCTATGGCTACACCTTC. Its protein product is CASIRQNEGYGYTF.

The chain joins TRBV5-1 to TRBJ2-5; TRBD2 is a possible D gene (6 bases). The CDR3 consists of 15 residues. Trimming cost V 7 bases and J 5 bases, with 21 bases left between them. Germline loops: CDR1 SGHRS, CDR2 YFSETQ. In nucleotides, the CDR3 is TGCGCCAGCGCTCGGGGGAAGGGTCGTGAGGAGACCCAGTACTTC. This gives the protein CASARGKGREETQYF.

V and J are TRBV9 and TRBJ2-2; D unresolved. The V gene's germline CDR1 is SGDLS and CDR2 YYNGEE. This CDR3 has 14 amino acids. Trimming pared 0 bases from V and 4 bases from J, leaving 7 bases between. The CDR3 DNA reads TGTGCCAGCAGCGTAGCTGTTAGCACCGGGGAGCTGTTTTTT. Protein: CASSVAVSTGELFF.

The chain joins TRBV7-8 to TRBJ1-2; 8 nucleotides line up with TRBD1. The CDR3 is 16 residues long. The V gene end was trimmed by 5 bases and the J gene end by 4 bases; junction bases not matched to a gene: 12. Germline loops: CDR1 SGHVS, CDR2 FQNEAQ. CDR3 DNA sequence: TGTGCCAGCAGCAATGACCCCAGGGGGCGCGTCTATGGCTACACCTTC. Encoded protein: CASSNDPRGRVYGYTF. Drawing the rest from reference TRBV7-8 and TRBJ1-2, the complete variable domain is GAGVSQSPRYKVAKRGQDVALRCDPISGHVSLFWYQQALGQGPEFLTYFQNEAQLDKSGLPSDRFFAERPEGSVSTLKIQRTQQEDSAVYLCASSNDPRGRVYGYTFGSGTRLTVV.

This clone has a single count. This chain links TRBV4-1 with TRBJ1-2, with TRBD1 identical over 9 bases. This CDR3 has 18 residues. V trimming: 3 bases; J trimming: 0 bases; junction bases outside the gene matches: 11. Per germline, CDR1 MGHRA and CDR2 YSYEKL. The CDR3 sequence: CASSHTTGTGLTNYGYTF. The DNA of the CDR3 is TGCGCCAGCAGCCATACGACCGGGACAGGGTTAACTAACTATGGCTACACCTTC.

This clone turned up a few times. V gene TRBV5-1 combines with J gene TRBJ2-7; 12 positions match TRBD2. J was trimmed by 4 bases and V by 4 bases; bases with no gene match: 9. CDR1 SGHRS and CDR2 YFSETQ come from the germline V gene. The length of the CDR3 is 16 residues. CDR3 DNA: TGCGCCAGCAGCCGGGTGACTAGCGGGAGAGGATACGAGCAGTACTTC. Translation: CASSRVTSGRGYEQYF.